These T cell receptor beta chains were read from a single sample in a study of glioma-infiltrating T cells after dendritic cell vaccination. TCRdb keeps only in-frame clones here, not all; method: immunoSEQ multiplex PCR. This table has 85,000 to 95,000 clones, around 86% appearing once. This sample comprised blood, obtained before dendritic cell vaccination. Receptors originate from a human donor with glioblastoma. The CDR3 runs from the conserved cysteine through the conserved F or W. A D gene is named only where the DNA matches it firmly. The size field is filled for only some rows; it gives once, few, many or a size class.

TRBJ2-5 TRBV28 few TRBD2 CASSLAGGGETQYF TGTGCCAGCAGTTTAGCGGGAGGGGGGGAGACCCAGTACTTC
TRBJ1-1 TRBV7-3 NA NA CASSLDGGTEAFF TGTGCCAGCAGCTTAGACGGGGGCACTGAAGCTTTCTTT
TRBJ1-1 TRBV5-4 NA NA CASSGAEGAEAFF TGTGCCAGCAGTGGAGCCGAGGGCGCTGAAGCTTTCTTT
TRBJ1-5 TRBV27 many NA CASRRAGSNQPQHF TGTGCCAGCAGACGAGCCGGGAGCAATCAGCCCCAGCATTTT
TRBJ1-3 TRBV6-5 once NA CASSLRRSGNTIYF TGTGCCAGCAGCCTCAGGCGCTCTGGAAACACCATATATTTT
TRBJ2-5 TRBV9 NA NA CASSVGADEETQYF TGTGCCAGCAGCGTAGGGGCAGATGAAGAGACCCAGTACTTC
TRBJ2-2 TRBV7-3 NA TRBD1 CASSLGTGPNGELFF TGTGCCAGCAGCCTTGGGACAGGACCGAACGGGGAGCTGTTTTTT
TRBJ2-7 TRBV5-1 medium-sized NA CASSWRAAEQYF TGTGCCAGCAGCTGGCGGGCAGCCGAGCAGTACTTC
TRBJ2-2 TRBV7-8 once NA CASSLVGGAVTGELFF TGTGCCAGCAGCTTAGTAGGAGGGGCGGTAACCGGGGAGCTGTTTTTT
TRBJ2-6 TRBV30 NA NA CAWSVRGGSGANVLTF TGTGCCTGGAGTGTACGAGGGGGATCTGGGGCCAACGTCCTGACTTTC